This T cell receptor beta chain was captured by sequencing in a study of CD4 T cells in relation to SARS-CoV-2 and coronaviruses. This clone was counted once. Its antigen remains unknown. Only in-frame clones appear in the TCRdb table, and some are missing; sequencing was by immunoSEQ multiplex PCR. The sample lists under 45,000 clones, roughly 84% seen once, with approximately 4.5% in the top ten. General study points: Samples before the pandemic and after infection were not matched within any donor. Memory recall responses, not primary responses primed in culture, are what the assay detects. Crossreactivity was assessed only for spike protein, not other viral proteins.

Germline CDR1 is DFQATT and CDR2 is SNEGSKA (reference sequence). CDR3 size: 11 residues. V was shortened by 6 bases and J by 4 bases, with 10 bases between the two germline ends. The genes are TRBV20-1 and TRBJ2-7, with a weak D call TRBD2 (5 bases). The sequenced sample was naive CD4+ T cells from PBMCs, cultured in vitro. Stated subset: naive CD4+ T cells isolated by negative enrichment. This sequence was found in an adult with COVID-19. This CDR3 reads CSAGVSYEQYF. In DNA, the CDR3 is TGCAGTGCGGGAGTATCGTACGAGCAGTACTTC.